This TCR beta chain was captured in a study of CD8 T cells in Susac syndrome. Negative isolation yielded CD8+ and CD4+ T cells; FACS enriched TEMRA cells. The V segment lost 5 bases and the J segment 5 bases; nucleotides outside the gene matches: 11. Germline loops: CDR1 LNHNV, CDR2 YYDKDF (reference sequence). The CDR3 runs to 15 residues. The RNA input was about 0.45 to 1 ug, and it was reverse transcribed with random hexamers. By means of immunoSEQ multiplex PCR, TCR beta CDR3 spanning 54 Vbeta and 13 Jbeta underwent amplification. Using its own MiXCR run on the immunoSEQ multiplex PCR reads, TCRdb lists one record per CDR3 protein. The repertoire holds roughly 150,000 distinct CDR3 sequences, with about 93% as singletons. Study observations and caveats: It was acknowledged in the study that its TCR sequencing and HLA analysis involved a relatively small number of individuals.

In regard to this clonotype: Its target is not known.

This chain uses TRBV15 with TRBJ1-1, with 7 bases that match TRBD1. This clonotype was sampled from a human donor in good health. Sequenced input: CD4+ T cells from PBMCs. The DNA of the CDR3 is TGTGCCACCAGCCGCCGGACAGGAGGATGGACTGAAGCTTTCTTT. Translation: CATSRRTGGWTEAFF.